These 24 T cell receptor beta chains were sequenced from one sample in a study of shared clonotypes between healthy human individuals. This table comes from immunoSEQ multiplex PCR, and its TCRdb copy is limited to in-frame clones, with some not included. Of fewer than 1.8 million clones listed, about 98.5% were seen once; the top ten hold 0.36%. Sequences were obtained from naive CD4+ T cells sorted from blood. Subset indicated: CD45RA+ positively selected. The origin of the receptors is a man aged 25 to 45 in good health.

CDR3 DNA: TGCGCCAGCAGCCGGATGGAAGATCAGCCCCAGCATTTT. This sequence encodes CASSRMEDQPQHF. The V and J genes are TRBV10-2 and TRBJ1-5; the D is unclear. Trimming took off 6 bases at V and 5 bases at J, with 11 bases between the two ends. Per germline, CDR1 WSHSY and CDR2 SAAADI. CDR3 length equals 13 residues.

The V and J genes are TRBV18 and TRBJ2-6, with 8 bases lining up with TRBD2. CDR3 length: 19 residues. V lost 2 bases, J lost 0 bases, and 9 bases stayed unmatched. Germline V lookup: CDR1 KGHSH, CDR2 LQKENI. CDR3 bases: TGTGCCAGCTCACCATCCCTAGCGGGCGAGAGCTCTGGGGCCAACGTCCTGACTTTC. Protein: CASSPSLAGESSGANVLTF. Full variable domain (outside the CDR3, taken from reference TRBV18 and TRBJ2-6): NAGVMQNPRHLVRRRGQEARLRCSPMKGHSHVYWYRQLPEEGLKFMVYLQKENIIDESGMPKERFSAEFPKEGPSILRIQQVVRGDSAAYFCASSPSLAGESSGANVLTFGAGSRLTVL.

The chain joins TRBV6-1 to TRBJ1-5; 9 bases are a match to TRBD1. Germline loops: CDR1 MNHNS, CDR2 SASEGT. This CDR3 contains 14 residues. The trim removed 2 bases at V and 7 bases at J, leaving 3 bases unmatched. The CDR3 coding sequence is TGTGCCAGCAGTGAACTGGGACAGGGACAGCCCCAGCATTTT. It translates to CASSELGQGQPQHF.

The rearrangement links TRBV4-3 to TRBJ1-2; 7 bases map to TRBD1. V shed 1 base, J shed 4 bases, and the junction held 9 bases outside the gene matches. The CDR3 extends over 16 amino acids. Germline V gene data show CDR1 as LGHNA and CDR2 as YSLEER. CDR3 residues: CASSQAEQGSIYGYTF. The CDR3 DNA follows: TGCGCCAGCAGCCAAGCGGAACAGGGGTCCATCTATGGCTACACCTTC.

The chain uses TRBV7-2 and TRBJ2-7; D gene ambiguous. The germline V and J ends were trimmed by 3 bases and 1 base, with 10 bases remaining between them. Per the germline V gene, CDR1 is SGHTA and CDR2 is FQGNSA. The CDR3 covers 14 residues. The CDR3 DNA is TGTGCCAGCAGCTTTGACACATTTTCCTACGAGCAGTACTTC. It codes for CASSFDTFSYEQYF.

V is TRBV28 and J is TRBJ2-1, with 8 bases identical to TRBD1. CDR3 length equals 16 residues. After removal of 6 bases from V and 1 base from J, the junction contained 8 bases not matched to a gene. The germline CDR1 and CDR2 sequences are MDHEN and SYDVKM. This chain's CDR3 is CASSNYGTGSYNEQFF. The DNA for the CDR3 is TGTGCCAGCAGCAATTACGGGACAGGTTCCTACAATGAGCAGTTCTTC.

This clone occurred once. This chain connects TRBV1 to TRBJ2-7; whether TRBD2, the table's D call, matches the DNA was not checked. TRBV1 is described as a pseudogene. The CDR3 consists of 16 residues. The DNA for the CDR3 is TGCACCAGCAGCCAAGTCTCGGGGCGGGAGCTGCACGAGCAGTACTTC. Encoded protein: CTSSQVSGRELHEQYF.

The V call is TRBV5-1, the J call TRBJ2-3; 12 bases map to TRBD2. CDR1 is SGHRS, CDR2 YFSETQ, per germline. V gave up 0 bases and J gave up 0 bases; unmatched junction bases: 8. The CDR3 extends over 19 amino acids. The CDR3 sequence: CASSLEVLAGGTSTDTQYF. The DNA for the CDR3 is TGCGCCAGCAGCTTGGAAGTACTAGCGGGAGGTACTAGCACAGATACGCAGTATTTT.

The chain is built from TRBV4-1 and TRBJ2-1, with 8 bases identical to TRBD1. This CDR3 contains 19 residues. Germline CDR1 MGHRA, CDR2 YSYEKL. V lost 4 bases, J lost 6 bases, and 20 bases stayed unmatched. CDR3 DNA: TGCGCCAGCAGCCTTCGACAGGGGATTAGCGGCACTACACCCAATGAGCAGTTCTTC. Translated: CASSLRQGISGTTPNEQFF.

The J gene is TRBJ2-7, the V gene TRBV9, with unresolved D. Germline loops: CDR1 SGDLS, CDR2 YYNGEE. V lost 0 bases to trimming and J lost 6 bases, with 16 bases between them. The length of the CDR3 is 15 residues. In DNA form, the CDR3 reads TGTGCCAGCAGCGTAGAGGCAGGTCTCTCCCTCGAGCAGTACTTC. This gives the protein CASSVEAGLSLEQYF. The whole variable domain, filled in from reference TRBV9 and TRBJ2-7, reads DSGVTQTPKHLITATGQRVTLRCSPRSGDLSVYWYQQSLDQGLQFLIQYYNGEERAKGNILERFSAQQFPDLHSELNLSSLELGDSALYFCASSVEAGLSLEQYFGPGTRLTVT.

V gene TRBV29-1 combines with J gene TRBJ2-2; D unclear. V dropped 0 bases and J dropped 6 bases, with 5 bases sitting between them. This CDR3 spans 12 amino acids. CDR1 SQVTM and CDR2 ANQGSEA come from the germline V gene. This CDR3 reads CSVEDRSGELFF. The DNA of the CDR3 is TGCAGCGTTGAAGATCGGTCCGGGGAGCTGTTTTTT.

The V call is TRBV7-8, the J call TRBJ2-7; a possible D gene is TRBD1 (5 bases). Germline lookup yields CDR1 SGHVS and CDR2 FQNEAQ. V gave up 2 bases and J gave up 0 bases, with 17 bases separating them. This CDR3 spans 17 amino acids. The CDR3 DNA reads as TGTGCCAGCAGCTTATCCCTTACAGGCCGTAGCTCCTACGAGCAGTACTTC. As protein: CASSLSLTGRSSYEQYF.

CDR3 residues: CASSSYRDRGGEAFF. CDR3 DNA: TGTGCCAGCAGTTCCTACCGGGACAGGGGAGGCGAAGCTTTCTTT. The V and J genes are TRBV28 and TRBJ1-1, with TRBD1 matching 10 bases. The germline V gene encodes CDR1 MDHEN and CDR2 SYDVKM. After removal of 4 bases from V and 8 bases from J, the junction contained 10 bases not matched to a gene. The CDR3 loop spans 15 amino acids.

The chain is built from TRBV29-1 and TRBJ2-1; D unresolved. V gave up 7 bases and J gave up 9 bases, with 22 bases separating them. CDR1 SQVTM and CDR2 ANQGSEA come from the germline V gene. This CDR3 contains 14 residues. CDR3 nucleotide sequence: TGCAGCGCTCTCCTCGTTGTAGGTGGCGGTGAGCAGTTCTTC. This translates into CSALLVVGGGEQFF.

The count of this clone is one. This chain connects TRBV5-1 to TRBJ2-7; TRBD2 is a possible D gene (6 bases). CDR1 SGHRS and CDR2 YFSETQ come from the germline V gene. The CDR3 has 14 amino acids. Trimming removed 4 bases from V and 5 bases from J, with 16 bases in between. DNA of the CDR3: TGCGCCAGCAGCCGTGATACGGGAGCGAACGAGCAGTACTTC. This translates into CASSRDTGANEQYF.

Turning to this clone: Other DNA sequences in the sample encode the same CDR3. This chain connects TRBV19 to TRBJ1-1; D is undetermined. The germline gives CDR1 LNHDA, CDR2 SQIVND (reference sequence). This CDR3 comprises 13 residues. With 5 bases removed from V and 1 base from J, the gap between germline ends came to 8 bases. CDR3 region: CASSRGRNTEAFF. Here the CDR3 DNA reads TGTGCCAGTAGTCGAGGGAGGAACACTGAAGCTTTCTTT.

The chain couples TRBV7-8 to TRBJ2-6; D might be TRBD2 (5 bases). Trimming removed 5 bases at V and 7 bases at J, with 15 bases between. The length of the CDR3 is 15 residues. Germline CDR1 and CDR2: SGHVS and FQNEAQ. The CDR3 region is CASSPALPGANVLTF. The CDR3 DNA follows: TGTGCCAGCAGCCCCGCGCTCCCGGGAGCCAACGTCCTGACTTTC. Complete variable domain (other parts from reference TRBV7-8 and TRBJ2-6): GAGVSQSPRYKVAKRGQDVALRCDPISGHVSLFWYQQALGQGPEFLTYFQNEAQLDKSGLPSDRFFAERPEGSVSTLKIQRTQQEDSAVYLCASSPALPGANVLTFGAGSRLTVL.

The V call is TRBV6-6, the J call TRBJ2-7; TRBD2 aligns across 8 bases. The CDR3 loop spans 15 amino acids. V was pared by 6 bases and J by 0 bases, with 7 bases of the junction left unmatched. In germline, CDR1 is MNHNY, CDR2 SVGAGI (reference sequence). In DNA form, the CDR3 reads TGTGCCAGCAGGCCACGGGAGGGCTTCTCCTACGAGCAGTACTTC. Translated, it gives CASRPREGFSYEQYF.

The rearrangement uses TRBV7-3 and TRBJ2-7, with a tentative D call TRBD2 (5 bases). The CDR3 has 14 residues. V was pared by 1 base and J by 5 bases, with 12 bases between. Germline CDR1 and CDR2: SGHTA and FQGTGA. CDR3 loop: CASSLMREPDEQYF. The CDR3, as DNA: TGTGCCAGCAGCTTAATGAGGGAACCAGACGAGCAGTACTTC. The full variable domain, rest sourced from reference TRBV7-3 and TRBJ2-7, is GAGVSQTPSNKVTEKGKYVELRCDPISGHTALYWYRQSLGQGPEFLIYFQGTGAADDSGLPNDRFFAVRPEGSVSTLKIQRTERGDSAVYLCASSLMREPDEQYFGPGTRLTVT.

As concerns this clone: Other DNA sequences within the sample encode an identical CDR3. This sequence joins TRBV18 and TRBJ2-3; D possibly corresponds to TRBD2 (5 bases). The CDR3 has 14 residues. V lost 3 bases, J lost 1 base, and 8 bases lay in between. The germline V gene has CDR1 KGHSH and CDR2 LQKENI. The CDR3: CASSPGLGTDTQYF. As DNA, the CDR3 is TGTGCCAGCTCACCTGGACTGGGCACAGATACGCAGTATTTT.

The chain joins TRBV11-2 to TRBJ1-2, with unresolved D. The CDR3 loop spans 12 amino acids. The germline V gene encodes CDR1 SGHAT and CDR2 FQNNGV. The ends were cut back, 1 base at V and 7 bases at J, with 7 bases in the middle. The CDR3 coding sequence is TGTGCCAGCAGCTTAGGACCGGGTGGCTACACCTTC. Residues: CASSLGPGGYTF.

The CDR3 loop is CASSDPGRADTQYF. The CDR3, as DNA: TGCGCCAGCAGTGACCCCGGGAGGGCAGATACGCAGTATTTT. The chain carries TRBV10-1 and TRBJ2-3, with 8 bases matching TRBD2. J was trimmed by 4 bases and V by 3 bases; bases with no gene match: 3. This CDR3 is built from 14 residues. In germline, CDR1 is WNHNN, CDR2 SYGVQD (reference sequence).

The V gene is TRBV18, the J gene TRBJ2-3; D remains unclear. CDR1 is KGHSH, CDR2 LQKENI, per germline. The CDR3 has 17 amino acids. Between the trimmed V and J ends, which lost 0 bases and 2 bases, there was a span of 15 bases. The CDR3 protein is CASSPPRPGSSTDTQYF. The CDR3 nucleotides are TGTGCCAGCTCACCACCGAGGCCCGGATCTTCCACAGATACGCAGTATTTT. Full variable domain (missing parts from reference TRBV18 and TRBJ2-3): NAGVMQNPRHLVRRRGQEARLRCSPMKGHSHVYWYRQLPEEGLKFMVYLQKENIIDESGMPKERFSAEFPKEGPSILRIQQVVRGDSAAYFCASSPPRPGSSTDTQYFGPGTRLTVL.

The J gene is TRBJ2-7, the V gene TRBV5-4; 11 bases line up with TRBD1. In germline, CDR1 is SGHNT, CDR2 YYREEE (reference sequence). This CDR3 contains 15 residues. The J segment lost 0 bases and the V segment lost 3 bases, leaving 2 bases of the junction unmatched. The CDR3 bases are TGTGCCAGCAGCTCCGGGACAGGGGGCTCCTACGAGCAGTACTTC. Translating it yields CASSSGTGGSYEQYF.